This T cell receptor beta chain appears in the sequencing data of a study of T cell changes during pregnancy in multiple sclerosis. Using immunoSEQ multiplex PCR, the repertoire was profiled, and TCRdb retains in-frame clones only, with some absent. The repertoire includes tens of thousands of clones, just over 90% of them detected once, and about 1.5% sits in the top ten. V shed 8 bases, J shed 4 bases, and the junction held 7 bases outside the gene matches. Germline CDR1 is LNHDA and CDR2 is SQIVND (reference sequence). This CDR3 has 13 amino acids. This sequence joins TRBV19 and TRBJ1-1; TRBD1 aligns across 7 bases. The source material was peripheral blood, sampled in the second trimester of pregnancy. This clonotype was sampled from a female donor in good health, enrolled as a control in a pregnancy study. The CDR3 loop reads CASQPGGSTEAFF. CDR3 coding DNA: TGTGCCAGTCAACCAGGGGGGTCCACTGAAGCTTTCTTT.